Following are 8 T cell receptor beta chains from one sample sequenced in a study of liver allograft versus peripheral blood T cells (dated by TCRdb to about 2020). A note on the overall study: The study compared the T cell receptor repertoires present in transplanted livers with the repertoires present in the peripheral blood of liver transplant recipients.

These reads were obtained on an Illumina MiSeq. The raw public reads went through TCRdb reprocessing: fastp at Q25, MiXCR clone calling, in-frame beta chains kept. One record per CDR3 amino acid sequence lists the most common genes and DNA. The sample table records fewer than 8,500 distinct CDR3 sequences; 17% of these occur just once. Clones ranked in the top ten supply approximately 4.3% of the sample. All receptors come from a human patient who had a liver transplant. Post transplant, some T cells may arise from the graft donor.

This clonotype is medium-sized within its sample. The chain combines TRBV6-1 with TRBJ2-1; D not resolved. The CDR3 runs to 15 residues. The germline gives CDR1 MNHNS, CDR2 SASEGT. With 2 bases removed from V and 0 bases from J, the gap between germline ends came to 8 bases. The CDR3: CASSESLSSYNEQFF. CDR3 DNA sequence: TGTGCCAGCAGTGAAAGTTTAAGCTCCTACAATGAGCAGTTCTTC.

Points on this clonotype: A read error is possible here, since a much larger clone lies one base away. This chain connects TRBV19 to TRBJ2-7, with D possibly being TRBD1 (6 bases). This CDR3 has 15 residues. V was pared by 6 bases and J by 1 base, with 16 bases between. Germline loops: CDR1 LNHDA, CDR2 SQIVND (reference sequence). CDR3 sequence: CASSRQVGGSYEQYF. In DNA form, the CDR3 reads TGTGCCAGTAGCAGACAGGTAGGAGGATCCTACGAGCAGTACTTC.

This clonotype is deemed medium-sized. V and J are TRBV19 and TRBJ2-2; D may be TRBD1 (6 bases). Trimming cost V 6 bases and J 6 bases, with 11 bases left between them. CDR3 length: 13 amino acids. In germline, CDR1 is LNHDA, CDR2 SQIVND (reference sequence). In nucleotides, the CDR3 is TGTGCCAGTAGCCACACAGGGCCCGGGGAGCTGTTTTTT. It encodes CASSHTGPGELFF. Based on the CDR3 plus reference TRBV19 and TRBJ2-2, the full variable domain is DGGITQSPKYLFRKEGQNVTLSCEQNLNHDAMYWYRQDPGQGLRLIYYSQIVNDFQKGDIAEGYSVSREKKESFPLTVTSAQKNPTAFYLCASSHTGPGELFFGEGSRLTVL.

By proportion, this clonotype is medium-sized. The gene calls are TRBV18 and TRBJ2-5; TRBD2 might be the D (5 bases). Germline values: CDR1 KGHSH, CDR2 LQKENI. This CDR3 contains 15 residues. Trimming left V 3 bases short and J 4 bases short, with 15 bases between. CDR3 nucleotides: TGTGCCAGCTCACCCTCCGGAGGCGAGGGAGAGACCCAGTACTTC. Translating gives CASSPSGGEGETQYF.

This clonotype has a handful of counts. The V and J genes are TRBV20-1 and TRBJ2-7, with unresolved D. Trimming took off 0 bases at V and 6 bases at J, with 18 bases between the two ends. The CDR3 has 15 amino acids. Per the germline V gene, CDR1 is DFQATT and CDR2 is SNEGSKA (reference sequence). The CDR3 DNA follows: TGCAGTGCTAGAGATCCTCTGAAGAGCCCCAGCGAGCAGTACTTC. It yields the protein CSARDPLKSPSEQYF.

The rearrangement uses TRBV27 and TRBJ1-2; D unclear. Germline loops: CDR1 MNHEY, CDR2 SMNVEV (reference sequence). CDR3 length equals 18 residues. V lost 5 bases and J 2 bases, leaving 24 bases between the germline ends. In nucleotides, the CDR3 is TGTGCCAGCAGTCCGCTTGTTGGTCCGGGCGAGAAGAACTATGGCTACACCTTC. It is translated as CASSPLVGPGEKNYGYTF.

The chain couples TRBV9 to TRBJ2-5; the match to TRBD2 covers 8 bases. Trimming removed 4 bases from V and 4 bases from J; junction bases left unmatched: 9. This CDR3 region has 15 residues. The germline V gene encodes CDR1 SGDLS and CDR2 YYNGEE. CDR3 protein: CASSLRTSPPETQYF. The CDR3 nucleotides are TGTGCCAGCAGCCTCCGGACTAGCCCACCAGAGACCCAGTACTTC.

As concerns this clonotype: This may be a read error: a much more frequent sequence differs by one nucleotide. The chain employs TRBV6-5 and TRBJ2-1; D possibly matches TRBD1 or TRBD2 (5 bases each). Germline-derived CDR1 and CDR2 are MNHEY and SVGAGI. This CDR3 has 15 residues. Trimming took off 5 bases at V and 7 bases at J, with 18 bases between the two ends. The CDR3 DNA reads TGTGCCAGCAGTGTATGGGGGAGTGTAACTAATGAGCAGTTCTTC. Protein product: CASSVWGSVTNEQFF.